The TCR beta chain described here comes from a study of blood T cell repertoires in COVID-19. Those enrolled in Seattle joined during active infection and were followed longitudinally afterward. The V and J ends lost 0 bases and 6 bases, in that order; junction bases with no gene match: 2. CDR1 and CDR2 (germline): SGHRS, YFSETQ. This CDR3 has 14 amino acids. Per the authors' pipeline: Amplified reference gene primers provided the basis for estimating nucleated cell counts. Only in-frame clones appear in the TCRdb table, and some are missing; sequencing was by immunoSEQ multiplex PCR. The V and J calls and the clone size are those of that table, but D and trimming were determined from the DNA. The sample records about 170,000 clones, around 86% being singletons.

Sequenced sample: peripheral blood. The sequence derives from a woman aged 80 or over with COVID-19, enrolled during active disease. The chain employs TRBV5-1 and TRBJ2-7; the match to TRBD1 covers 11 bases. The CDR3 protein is CASSLGTGGGEQYF. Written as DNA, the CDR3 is TGCGCCAGCAGCTTGGGGACAGGGGGCGGCGAGCAGTACTTC.